This record concerns one T cell receptor beta chain sequence. Per the study methods: Estimates of nucleated cell counts were drawn from the amplification of reference gene primers. The assay was immunoSEQ multiplex PCR, and TCRdb's table has in-frame clones only and misses some. V and J calls plus clone size are reproduced from that table; the DNA served to infer D and trimming. This sample yields about 170,000 clones, of which 90% are seen a single time; approximately 0.48% belongs to the top ten. These data are taken from a study of blood T cell repertoires in COVID-19. Study summary: From T cells, B-cell-depleted T cells, or PBMCs came the material, which was cDNA or gDNA.

Between the trimmed V and J ends, which lost 6 bases and 1 base, there was a span of 12 bases. Germline V gene sequence: CDR1 MDHEN, CDR2 SYDVKM. The CDR3 extends over 14 amino acids. V usage is TRBV28 and J usage is TRBJ1-2; D ambiguous. The sample comprised peripheral blood. The receptor was isolated from a man aged 45-60 years with acute or convalescent COVID-19. The CDR3 is CASRAAGVNYGYTF. In DNA, the CDR3 is TGTGCCAGCAGAGCTGCCGGGGTTAACTATGGCTACACCTTC.